The 16 T cell receptor beta chains below were found in one sample sequenced in a study of T cell changes during pregnancy in multiple sclerosis. Profiling relied on immunoSEQ multiplex PCR, and the TCRdb table lists in-frame clones only, not all of them. The data hold approximately 60,000 clones, with 92% observed a single time. The starting material was peripheral blood, obtained in the first trimester of pregnancy. These receptors originate from a female donor with multiple sclerosis, enrolled in a pregnancy study.

CDR3 coding DNA: TGTGCCAGTAGTATCCAAGGGGCAACTAATGAAAAACTGTTTTTT. This encodes CASSIQGATNEKLFF. V usage is TRBV19 and J usage is TRBJ1-4, with D possibly matching TRBD1 (5 bases). Germline CDR1 LNHDA, CDR2 SQIVND (reference sequence). The CDR3 sequence is 15 residues long. V gave up 3 bases and J gave up 0 bases, with 8 bases separating them.

The genes are TRBV19 and TRBJ2-1; D perhaps matches TRBD1 (5 bases). The germline V gene has CDR1 LNHDA and CDR2 SQIVND (reference sequence). The length of the CDR3 is 13 residues. The germline V and J ends were trimmed by 7 bases and 4 bases, with 11 bases remaining between them. The CDR3 here is CASTDRNYNEQFF. The CDR3 DNA reads TGTGCCAGTACTGACAGAAATTACAATGAGCAGTTCTTC.

The chain couples TRBV7-9 to TRBJ2-2; D not resolved. Germline loops: CDR1 SEHNR, CDR2 FQNEAQ (reference sequence). The CDR3 is 18 residues long. The germline V and J ends were trimmed by 5 bases and 0 bases, with 19 bases remaining between them. CDR3 residues: CASSPLSFRSSNTGELFF. Here the CDR3 DNA reads TGTGCCAGCAGCCCCTTGAGCTTTCGGAGTTCGAACACCGGGGAGCTGTTTTTT.

The gene calls are TRBV7-9 and TRBJ2-7, with 8 bases lining up with TRBD2. The CDR3 runs 16 residues. V shed 1 base, J shed 3 bases, and the junction held 8 bases outside the gene matches. In germline, CDR1 is SEHNR, CDR2 FQNEAQ (reference sequence). CDR3 amino acids: CASSLGYSRGGYEQYF. As DNA, the CDR3 is TGTGCCAGCAGCTTAGGGTATAGCCGGGGGGGCTACGAGCAGTACTTC.

This clone has only a few counts. The rearrangement links TRBV5-4 to TRBJ2-3; TRBD1 matches 9 bases. CDR1 is SGHNT, CDR2 YYREEE, per germline (reference sequence). Germline trimming cut 10 bases from V and 5 bases from J; bases unmatched to any gene: 11. This CDR3 is 14 amino acids long. Written as DNA, the CDR3 is TGTGCCGTCGGCGGGGACAGGGAGAAAGATACGCAGTATTTT. Translating gives CAVGGDREKDTQYF.

The chain couples TRBV7-2 to TRBJ2-1, with D maybe TRBD2 (7 bases). Per the germline V gene, CDR1 is SGHTA and CDR2 is FQGNSA. This CDR3 contains 19 residues. The germline V and J ends were trimmed by 3 bases and 1 base, with 22 bases remaining between them. CDR3 in DNA: TGTGCCAGCAGCTTTATGGGTAGGGGGGGGGTCCGGTCCTACAATGAGCAGTTCTTC. Translated, it gives CASSFMGRGGVRSYNEQFF.

This chain uses TRBV7-2 with TRBJ2-7; 7 nucleotides align to TRBD2. CDR1 SGHTA and CDR2 FQGNSA come from the germline V gene. The CDR3 is 15 amino acids. With V trimmed by 1 base and J by 3 bases, 6 bases remained unmatched. In DNA form, the CDR3 reads TGTGCCAGCAGCTTAGAGGCTAGCGGACTCTACGAGCAGTACTTC. Translation gives CASSLEASGLYEQYF.

The genes are TRBV6-5 and TRBJ2-2; 10 nucleotides match TRBD2. The CDR3 runs to 15 residues. Germline trimming cut 6 bases from V and 4 bases from J; bases unmatched to any gene: 5. CDR1 and CDR2 (germline): MNHEY, SVGAGI. The DNA for the CDR3 is TGTGCCAGCAGGCTAGCGGGAGAGGTCACCGGGGAGCTGTTTTTT. It encodes CASRLAGEVTGELFF.

The V gene is TRBV6-5, the J gene TRBJ2-1; tentatively, D is TRBD1 (6 bases). V was cut by 5 bases and J by 0 bases, with 11 bases left in between. The CDR3 contains 15 residues. Germline CDR1 and CDR2: MNHEY and SVGAGI. CDR3 sequence reads: CASSTRDISYNEQFF. The CDR3 coding sequence is TGTGCCAGCAGTACAAGGGACATCTCCTACAATGAGCAGTTCTTC.

The gene calls are TRBV6-6 and TRBJ2-3; 7 bases agree with TRBD1. V trimming: 7 bases; J trimming: 2 bases; junction bases outside the gene matches: 12. Germline CDR1 MNHNY, CDR2 SVGAGI (reference sequence). The CDR3 extends over 16 amino acids. The CDR3: CASNRRRQGTTDTQYF. The CDR3 nucleotides are TGTGCCAGCAACCGGCGGAGACAGGGAACCACAGATACGCAGTATTTT.

V and J are TRBV7-9 and TRBJ2-1, with a tentative D call TRBD1 (6 bases). The CDR3 contains 16 residues. V lost 5 bases and J lost 5, with 19 bases in between. Looked up from germline, CDR1 is SEHNR and CDR2 is FQNEAQ (reference sequence). The CDR3 spells CASSPSSGTLNNEQFF. In nucleotides, the CDR3 is TGTGCCAGCAGCCCATCGTCCGGGACACTAAACAATGAGCAGTTCTTC. The full variable domain, rest sourced from reference TRBV7-9 and TRBJ2-1, is DTGVSQNPRHKITKRGQNVTFRCDPISEHNRLYWYRQTLGQGPEFLTYFQNEAQLEKSRLLSDRFSAERPKGSFSTLEIQRTEQGDSAMYLCASSPSSGTLNNEQFFGPGTRLTVL.

This clone appeared a single time. The chain couples TRBV28 to TRBJ2-6; 8 nucleotides align to TRBD1. The CDR3 is 15 amino acids. J gave up 1 base and V 6 bases, and 2 bases lay outside the gene matches. The germline V gene encodes CDR1 MDHEN and CDR2 SYDVKM. The CDR3 DNA reads TGTGCCAGCAGCCGGACAGGGTCTGGGGCCAACGTCCTGACTTTC. Amino acids: CASSRTGSGANVLTF.

V gene TRBV7-2 combines with J gene TRBJ1-6; the D is unclear. V dropped 5 bases and J dropped 6 bases, with 5 bases sitting between them. The length of the CDR3 is 12 residues. Germline lookup yields CDR1 SGHTA and CDR2 FQGNSA. The CDR3 spells CASSLSNSPLHF. CDR3 in DNA: TGTGCCAGCAGCCTCAGTAATTCACCCCTCCACTTT.

The chain has TRBV5-4 and TRBJ1-2; the match to TRBD1 covers 8 bases. Germline assignment: CDR1 SGHNT and CDR2 YYREEE (reference sequence). The V segment lost 2 bases and the J segment 4 bases; nucleotides outside the gene matches: 7. This CDR3 is 15 amino acids long. CDR3 sequence reads: CASSLDRGRGYGYTF. The CDR3 DNA sequence: TGTGCCAGCAGCTTAGACAGGGGTCGGGGCTATGGCTACACCTTC.

The J gene is TRBJ2-3, the V gene TRBV4-3; TRBD2 aligns across 10 bases. CDR1 and CDR2 from the germline V gene are LGHNA and YSLEER. The CDR3 covers 18 residues. V gave up 1 base and J gave up 0 bases; unmatched junction bases: 7. CDR3 sequence: CASSQGRLAGTSTDTQYF. The CDR3 region has the DNA TGCGCCAGCAGCCAAGGAAGACTAGCGGGCACTAGCACAGATACGCAGTATTTT.

V usage is TRBV29-1 and J usage is TRBJ2-7; 10 nucleotides agree with TRBD1. This CDR3 contains 13 residues. J was trimmed by 5 bases and V by 5 bases; bases with no gene match: 6. The V gene's germline CDR1 is SQVTM and CDR2 ANQGSEA. For the CDR3, the DNA is TGCAGCGTTATGGGGACAGGGGTCCACGAGCAGTACTTC. Translating it yields CSVMGTGVHEQYF.